Listed here is a single T cell receptor (beta chain). Its antigen is as yet unknown. The data belong to a study of shared clonotypes between healthy human individuals. Findings and caveats of the study: Shared clonotypes across all four donors exceeded non-shared ones in generation probability. Donors were few, which limited the genetic and exposure-history diversity represented.

Profiling relied on immunoSEQ multiplex PCR, and the TCRdb table lists in-frame clones only, not all of them. The sample carries approximately 700,000 clones, 73% recorded once. Researchers partitioned CD4+ cells into CD45RA+ naive and CD45RA-negative memory subsets. Germline V lookup: CDR1 MNHNS, CDR2 SASEGT. The CDR3 contains 15 residues. V lost 7 bases to trimming and J lost 4 bases; unmatched junction nucleotides: 7. Input material: memory CD4+ T cells sorted from blood. Subset described: CD45RA-negative fraction. This TCR was recovered from a woman between 25 and 40 years old in good health. The chain has TRBV6-1 and TRBJ1-5; 10 bases are a match to TRBD1. Here the CDR3 reads CASKDRGFRNQPQHF. The CDR3 coding sequence is TGTGCCAGCAAGGACAGGGGGTTTCGAAATCAGCCCCAGCATTTT.